This paragraph covers one T cell receptor beta chain sequence. In its sample, this clonotype was seen a few times. The clone's antigen remains unknown. No much larger clone is present one base from it, and per-base qualities are unavailable. Interpreted using the paper, the treatment or condition label stands for: allogeneic hematopoietic cell transplantation with graft depleted of TCRalphabeta T cells and CD19 B cells. The transplant recipients were children given TCRalphabeta/CD19-depleted allogeneic hematopoietic cell grafts. Reading the germline V gene (reference sequence) gives CDR1 MNHEY and CDR2 SMNVEV. CDR3 length: 12 amino acids, cysteine to phenylalanine. The retained sequence is limited to the CDR3, 36 bases, with the frame set at the first base. V is cut by 6 bases and J by 8 bases, and the space between the germline ends is 11 bases. These data originate in a study of T-cell reconstitution after alpha-beta-depleted transplantation in children (dated by TCRdb to the mid-2010s). Regarding the study in general: Using TCR repertoire profiling, the study quantitatively followed how T-cell immune reconstitution unfolded in children after TCRalphabeta/CD19-depleted allogeneic hematopoietic cell transplantation.

Libraries were built with PCR. Sequenced on an Illumina HiSeq 2500. TCR library preparation used molecular barcoding, with unique molecular identifiers applied to normalize quantification of the TCRbeta repertoire. TCRdb reran the public reads through fastp at Q25 and MiXCR, keeping productive beta chains. Entries that share a CDR3 protein sequence are merged under the most common genes and DNA. The sample table shows about 350,000 distinct CDR3 sequences, and around 15% are seen once. The top ten clones comprise about 41% of the sample. What the research found in general, with its limitations: The high TCRbeta diversity at day 60 in some patients was ascribed to recipient T cells and intrathymic progenitors that had survived conditioning. The apparently early recovery of alphabetaT-cell counts about two months after transplant reportedly depended on only several hundred rapidly expanded clones that came from non-depleted graft cells. Over subsequent months, a decline in hyperexpanded clone frequencies was noted, and after one year, T-cell counts and TCRbeta diversity were mostly ascribed to newly produced T cells.

This TCR derives from a male patient between 2 and 10 years old who had a stem cell transplant for acute lymphoblastic leukemia, so the T cells may come from the graft donor. The chain is assembled from TRBV27 and TRBJ2-1, with no D gene named confidently. Sequencing was performed on PBMCs, mostly from graft donor cells, taken 360 days after TCRalphabeta/CD19-depleted stem cell transplant. The DNA sequence reads TGTGCCAGCAGACGCCCCGGTCATGAGCAGTTCTTC. It is translated as CASRRPGHEQFF.